The 22 T cell receptor beta chains reported below all come from one sample, sequenced in a study of control samples from healthy donors and cancer patients. The data were produced by immunoSEQ multiplex PCR, yet TCRdb's version contains in-frame clones alone and is incomplete. The table records some 100,000 clones, approximately 90% of them present only once. Sequencing was performed on blood. Receptors originate from a woman between 45 and 60 years old in good health.

This chain links TRBV3-1 (or the pseudogene TRBV3-2) with TRBJ1-2; unclear D gene. CDR3 length equals 15 residues. V lost 3 bases, J lost 6 bases, and 17 bases lay in between. Germline V gives CDR1 LGHDT, CDR2 YNNKEL (reference sequence). The CDR3 nucleotides are TGTGCCAGCAGCCAGAAAGATCGGGGAGTGCATGGCTACACCTTC. Translation gives CASSQKDRGVHGYTF.

This chain links TRBV25-1 with TRBJ1-2; D gene unclear. The CDR3 sequence is 15 residues long. Germline CDR1 and CDR2: MGHDK and SYGVNS. Trimming left V 0 bases short and J 4 bases short, with 12 bases between. Here the CDR3 reads CASSEYGSRGYGYTF. Written as DNA, the CDR3 is TGTGCCAGCAGTGAATACGGCAGCCGGGGCTATGGCTACACCTTC.

The chain uses TRBV19 and TRBJ1-1; TRBD1 agrees at 8 bases. CDR3 length: 11 amino acids. V was clipped by 8 bases and J by 7 bases; unmatched bases: 3. Germline values: CDR1 LNHDA, CDR2 SQIVND (reference sequence). The CDR3 nucleotides read TGTGCCAGTTCCACAGGGGGTGAAGCTTTCTTT. Its protein is CASSTGGEAFF.

The chain links TRBV5-1 to TRBJ1-1; 8 bases are shared with TRBD1. With V trimmed by 4 bases and J by 5 bases, 10 bases remained unmatched. In germline, CDR1 is SGHRS, CDR2 YFSETQ. The CDR3 totals 15 residues. Here the CDR3 DNA reads TGCGCCAGCAGCCTTTACGCAGGGGGCAGGACTGAAGCTTTCTTT. Encoded protein: CASSLYAGGRTEAFF.

This sequence joins TRBV24-1 and TRBJ1-3; 10 bases are a match to TRBD1. V was pared by 0 bases and J by 4 bases, with 8 bases of the junction left unmatched. CDR1 KGHDR and CDR2 SFDVKD come from the germline V gene. This CDR3 is built from 18 residues. The CDR3 loop is CATSDLSGTGVDGNTIYF. The CDR3 DNA reads TGTGCCACCAGTGATTTGTCCGGGACAGGGGTAGACGGAAACACCATATATTTT.

The CDR3 nucleotides are TGTGCCAGCAACGCCGTGAGGGGGGCGAACACTGAAGCTTTCTTT. This gives the protein CASNAVRGANTEAFF. The rearrangement links TRBV6-5 to TRBJ1-1; tentatively, D is TRBD1 (6 bases). Germline values: CDR1 MNHEY, CDR2 SVGAGI. CDR3 size: 15 residues. V gave up 7 bases and J gave up 1 base, with 16 bases separating them.

V and J are TRBV7-9 and TRBJ1-1, with D maybe TRBD1 (6 bases). With 3 bases removed from V and 4 bases from J, the gap between germline ends came to 15 bases. This CDR3 is built from 15 residues. The V gene's germline CDR1 is SEHNR and CDR2 FQNEAQ (reference sequence). The CDR3 is CASSFMGAEGTEAFF. CDR3 coding DNA: TGTGCCAGCAGCTTTATGGGGGCGGAGGGCACTGAAGCTTTCTTT.

This clone appeared a few times. This chain joins TRBV2 and TRBJ1-5; tentative D call: TRBD1 (5 bases). The CDR3 sequence is 13 residues long. The V and J ends lost 7 bases and 7 bases respectively, with 14 bases between them. Germline CDR1 SNHLY, CDR2 FYNNEI. The CDR3 region has the DNA TGTGCCAGCATGAGGGACCCCGGGCAGCCCCAGCATTTT. Protein: CASMRDPGQPQHF.

The chain recombines TRBV27 with TRBJ2-1, with no clear D. Trimming stripped 1 base from V and 10 bases from J, with 14 bases between. CDR3 length: 14 residues. CDR1 and CDR2 (germline): MNHEY, SMNVEV (reference sequence). The CDR3 DNA sequence: TGTGCCAGCAGTTTATTGTCAGTCCCCCACGAGCAGTTCTTC. Translating gives CASSLLSVPHEQFF.

Written as DNA, the CDR3 is TGTGCCAGCAGTTCCCCTGAGGGGACCACTGAAGCTTTCTTT. This sequence encodes CASSSPEGTTEAFF. The V call is TRBV6-5, the J call TRBJ1-1; tentative D call: TRBD1 (5 bases). The CDR3 covers 14 residues. Germline V gives CDR1 MNHEY, CDR2 SVGAGI. Trimming cost V 4 bases and J 4 bases, with 13 bases left between them.

The rearrangement links TRBV7-2 to TRBJ1-3; D unclear. The CDR3 has 12 amino acids. The germline V gene encodes CDR1 SGHTA and CDR2 FQGNSA. V was cut by 1 base and J by 3 bases, with 1 base left in between. The DNA of the CDR3 is TGTGCCAGCAGCTTAGTTGGAAACACCATATATTTT. It specifies CASSLVGNTIYF. Filled out from reference TRBV7-2 and TRBJ1-3, the complete variable domain reads GAGVSQSPSNKVTEKGKDVELRCDPISGHTALYWYRQSLGQGLEFLIYFQGNSAPDKSGLPSDRFSAERTGGSVSTLTIQRTQQEDSAVYLCASSLVGNTIYFGEGSWLTVV.

The chain joins TRBV6-4 to TRBJ1-2, with TRBD1 matching 7 bases. J lost 2 bases, V lost 4 bases, and 7 bases had no gene match. CDR1 and CDR2 (germline): MRHNA, SNTAGT. The CDR3 loop spans 15 amino acids. This CDR3 reads CASSATGATNYGYTF. As DNA, the CDR3 is TGTGCCAGCAGTGCTACAGGGGCCACGAACTATGGCTACACCTTC.

The chain combines TRBV21-1 with TRBJ1-2; no DNA check was done on the table's D call, TRBD1. TRBV21-1 constitutes a pseudogene. The CDR3 runs 16 residues. The CDR3 bases are TGTGCCAGCAGCAAGCGACAGGGGAAAGTGAACTATGGCTACACCTTC. As protein: CASSKRQGKVNYGYTF.

CDR3 nucleotides: TGTGCCACCAGTGACCCCGGACTCCAGAATGAGCAGTTCTTC. This sequence encodes CATSDPGLQNEQFF. This chain uses TRBV24-1 with TRBJ2-1; D is possibly TRBD2 (5 bases). V gave up 4 bases and J gave up 7 bases, with 13 bases separating them. The germline V gene has CDR1 KGHDR and CDR2 SFDVKD. The CDR3 is 14 amino acids.

The chain has TRBV5-4 and TRBJ1-1; a possible D gene is TRBD1 (6 bases). Trimming stripped 2 bases from V and 11 bases from J, with 10 bases between. In germline, CDR1 is SGHNT, CDR2 YYREEE (reference sequence). The CDR3 covers 11 residues. This chain's CDR3 is CASSLGGSAFF. The CDR3 nucleotides are TGTGCCAGCAGCTTAGGGGGGTCGGCTTTCTTT.

The rearrangement links TRBV19 to TRBJ1-1; possibly TRBD1 for D (5 bases). V was shortened by 10 bases and J by 2 bases, with 20 bases between the two germline ends. The CDR3 is made up of 15 amino acids. The V gene's germline CDR1 is LNHDA and CDR2 SQIVND (reference sequence). CDR3 nucleotide sequence: TGTGCCACCACCCAGCGGGGCAGAGACAACACTGAAGCTTTCTTT. Its translation: CATTQRGRDNTEAFF.

This chain joins TRBV7-3 and TRBJ1-5; 7 bases are shared with TRBD1. CDR1 SGHTA and CDR2 FQGTGA come from the germline V gene. Trimming took 5 bases from V and 7 from J; bases not matched to a gene: 14. The CDR3 has 16 amino acids. The CDR3 here is CASSPTGQIAGQPQHF. The CDR3 DNA is TGTGCCAGCAGCCCAACGGGACAGATTGCAGGACAGCCCCAGCATTTT.

The chain combines TRBV15 with TRBJ1-1; D is unresolved. The V gene's germline CDR1 is LNHNV and CDR2 YYDKDF (reference sequence). This CDR3 region has 15 residues. The V end lost 0 bases, the J end lost 3 bases, and 11 bases lay between the germline ends. DNA of the CDR3: TGTGCCACCAGCAGAGATTACAACGGCTACACTGAAGCTTTCTTT. Protein: CATSRDYNGYTEAFF.

The chain links TRBV30 to TRBJ1-2, with 9 nucleotides matching TRBD1. With 5 bases clipped from V and 10 bases from J, the junction kept 8 bases outside the gene matches. This CDR3 spans 12 amino acids. Germline CDR1 reads GTSNPN; CDR2 reads SVGIG (reference sequence). CDR3 sequence (DNA): TGTGCCTGGGAGACCTACAGGGGGCCCTACACCTTC. As protein: CAWETYRGPYTF. Drawing the rest from reference TRBV30 and TRBJ1-2, the complete variable domain is SQTIHQWPATLVQPVGSPLSLECTVEGTSNPNLYWYRQAAGRGLQLLFYSVGIGQISSEVPQNLSASRPQDRQFILSSKKLLLSDSGFYLCAWETYRGPYTFGSGTRLTVV.

The chain carries TRBV25-1 and TRBJ2-5, with 9 bases fitting TRBD1. The CDR3 has 18 amino acids. The V gene end was trimmed by 7 bases and the J gene end by 4 bases; junction bases not matched to a gene: 19. Germline CDR1 MGHDK, CDR2 SYGVNS. CDR3 amino acids: CASTPQKAGQGLLETQYF. As DNA, the CDR3 is TGTGCCAGCACCCCCCAAAAGGCGGGACAGGGCTTGTTAGAGACCCAGTACTTC.

The chain links TRBV7-9 to TRBJ2-2; D tentatively reads TRBD1 or TRBD2 (5 bases each). This CDR3 contains 16 residues. V dropped 2 bases and J dropped 5 bases, with 15 bases sitting between them. CDR1 is SEHNR, CDR2 FQNEAQ, per germline (reference sequence). For the CDR3, the DNA is TGTGCCAGCAGCTTACCAAGCGGCTGGGGGACCGGGGAGCTGTTTTTT. Translated, it gives CASSLPSGWGTGELFF. Full variable domain (remainder filled in from reference TRBV7-9 and TRBJ2-2): DTGVSQNPRHKITKRGQNVTFRCDPISEHNRLYWYRQTLGQGPEFLTYFQNEAQLEKSRLLSDRFSAERPKGSFSTLEIQRTEQGDSAMYLCASSLPSGWGTGELFFGEGSRLTVL.

The V and J genes are TRBV5-1 and TRBJ2-1, with 9 bases fitting TRBD2. V gave up 3 bases and J gave up 0 bases; unmatched junction bases: 10. CDR3 length: 18 amino acids. Germline values: CDR1 SGHRS, CDR2 YFSETQ. In DNA, the CDR3 is TGCGCCAGCAGCTCGACCCCGTTACTAGCGGGCTCCTACAATGAGCAGTTCTTC. Translating gives CASSSTPLLAGSYNEQFF.